One and the same sample provided the 24 T cell receptor beta chains below, sequenced in a study of blood T cell repertoires in COVID-19. TCRdb's copy holds only in-frame clones and misses some; the assay was immunoSEQ multiplex PCR. The table has approximately 150,000 clones, around four fifths seen once. What was sequenced was PBMCs or T cells enriched from blood (not recorded which). The receptor source for this set is a man aged 40-50 years with acute COVID-19.

V and J are TRBV19 and TRBJ1-5; 8 bases map to TRBD1. Trimming took 7 bases from V and 3 from J; bases not matched to a gene: 14. CDR1 is LNHDA and CDR2 is SQIVND in the germline V gene (reference sequence). This CDR3 has 17 residues. DNA for the CDR3: TGTGCCAGTACCCGAGGCGGGGCAGGGGGCTCCAATCAGCCCCAGCATTTT. Its protein product is CASTRGGAGGSNQPQHF.

The count of this clone is one. The J gene is TRBJ2-5, the V gene TRBV5-4, with 11 bases identical to TRBD2. From germline, CDR1 is SGHNT and CDR2 YYREEE (reference sequence). The CDR3 is made up of 17 amino acids. Unmatched junction bases numbered 19, after V lost 10 bases and J lost 5 bases. DNA for the CDR3: TGTGCCGGATGGAGTAGCGGGGGGGCTAGGGGTGCGGAGACCCAGTACTTC. The encoded protein is CAGWSSGGARGAETQYF.

V usage is TRBV28 and J usage is TRBJ1-1; D possibly corresponds to TRBD1 (5 bases). Germline lookup yields CDR1 MDHEN and CDR2 SYDVKM. The CDR3 loop spans 13 amino acids. The V end was cut by 5 bases, the J end by 0 bases, with 7 bases between. CDR3 sequence reads: CASSTRVNTEAFF. The DNA for the CDR3 is TGTGCCAGCAGTACCAGGGTGAACACTGAAGCTTTCTTT.

The chain couples TRBV28 to TRBJ1-6, with 9 bases fitting TRBD1. J lost 10 bases, V lost 4 bases, and 8 bases had no gene match. Per the germline V gene, CDR1 is MDHEN and CDR2 is SYDVKM. This CDR3 has 15 amino acids. The CDR3 DNA sequence: TGTGCCAGCAGTTCGACAGGGGGTAGGGACTCACCCCTCCACTTT. Translating gives CASSSTGGRDSPLHF. The full variable domain, with the rest looked up from reference TRBV28 and TRBJ1-6, is DVKVTQSSRYLVKRTGEKVFLECVQDMDHENMFWYRQDPGLGLRLIYFSYDVKMKEKGDIPEGYSVSREKKERFSLILESASTNQTSMYLCASSSTGGRDSPLHFGNGTRLTVT.

V gene TRBV30 combines with J gene TRBJ1-3; D may be TRBD1 (6 bases). The germline CDR1 and CDR2 sequences are GTSNPN and SVGIG (reference sequence). This CDR3 has 14 residues. Trimming left V 5 bases short and J 2 bases short, with 13 bases between. Here the CDR3 DNA reads TGTGCCTGGGGAACAGGGTCAACTGGAAACACCATATATTTT. It specifies CAWGTGSTGNTIYF.

V usage is TRBV24-1 and J usage is TRBJ2-7; 10 positions match TRBD1. The germline CDR1 and CDR2 sequences are KGHDR and SFDVKD. The ends lost 6 bases at V and 5 bases at J; junction bases unmatched: 3. The CDR3 has 13 residues. The CDR3 coding sequence is TGTGCCACCAGTACCGGGACAGGGGACGAGCAGTACTTC. Residues: CATSTGTGDEQYF.

This sequence joins TRBV7-9 and TRBJ1-1; D may be TRBD1 (5 bases). This CDR3 contains 17 residues. The V gene lost 5 bases and the J gene lost 10 bases, with 29 bases spanning the gap. Germline V lookup: CDR1 SEHNR, CDR2 FQNEAQ (reference sequence). CDR3 region: CASSQAFVLQVSRGAFF. The CDR3 nucleotides read TGTGCCAGCAGCCAAGCCTTCGTTTTACAGGTATCAAGGGGAGCTTTCTTT.

The rearrangement uses TRBV29-1 and TRBJ1-2; 8 bases match TRBD1. The V gene's germline CDR1 is SQVTM and CDR2 ANQGSEA. The J segment lost 5 bases and the V segment lost 2 bases, leaving 7 bases of the junction unmatched. This CDR3 contains 14 residues. The CDR3 reads CSVESGQGTYGYTF. CDR3 in DNA: TGCAGCGTTGAAAGCGGACAGGGAACTTATGGCTACACCTTC.

The chain has TRBV27 and TRBJ2-6; TRBD1 agrees at 10 bases. V shed 6 bases, J shed 2 bases, and the junction held 7 bases outside the gene matches. The CDR3 is made up of 17 amino acids. Germline V gene lookup returns CDR1 MNHEY and CDR2 SMNVEV (reference sequence). The CDR3 DNA is TGTGCCAGCAGCCCGGGGACAGGGGAAACTGGGGCCAACGTCCTGACTTTC. This encodes CASSPGTGETGANVLTF.

V usage is TRBV2 and J usage is TRBJ2-3; the match to TRBD2 covers 9 bases. There are 15 residues in the CDR3. The ends lost 5 bases at V and 0 bases at J; junction bases unmatched: 3. The germline V gene encodes CDR1 SNHLY and CDR2 FYNNEI. The DNA of the CDR3 is TGTGCCAGCAGTTCTAGCGGGGTTAGCACAGATACGCAGTATTTT. It translates to CASSSSGVSTDTQYF.

The chain is built from TRBV6-5 and TRBJ2-7, with D perhaps TRBD1 (6 bases). Germline V gene sequence: CDR1 MNHEY, CDR2 SVGAGI. Trimming removed 6 bases from V and 12 bases from J, with 18 bases in between. The CDR3 has 12 residues. DNA for the CDR3: TGTGCCAGCAGGTTACAGGGATGGAGTCTGTACTTC. It codes for CASRLQGWSLYF.

This clone was recorded a few times. The chain combines TRBV18 with TRBJ1-4; D is uncertain. This CDR3 has 14 residues. The germline V gene has CDR1 KGHSH and CDR2 LQKENI. Trimming shortened V by 3 bases and J by 7 bases, and 12 bases separated the two germline ends. CDR3 region: CASSPLGYGEKLFF. The CDR3 nucleotides are TGTGCCAGCTCACCGTTGGGCTACGGTGAAAAACTGTTTTTT.

The rearrangement links TRBV28 to TRBJ1-5; 7 bases align to TRBD1. The length of the CDR3 is 16 residues. V lost 1 base and J lost 3; bases outside the gene matches: 6. Looked up from germline, CDR1 is MDHEN and CDR2 is SYDVKM. CDR3: CASSLSQGGANQPQHF. Written as DNA, the CDR3 is TGTGCCAGCAGTTTATCGCAGGGGGGAGCCAATCAGCCCCAGCATTTT.

This clone came up once. Other nucleotide sequences from this sample produce the same CDR3. This rearrangement joins TRBV3-1 (or the pseudogene TRBV3-2) to TRBJ2-5; 9 bases are shared with TRBD2. Germline values: CDR1 LGHDT, CDR2 YNNKEL (reference sequence). V lost 3 bases and J lost 5; bases outside the gene matches: 7. CDR3 length equals 15 residues. CDR3 amino acids: CASSQGGGARETQYF. CDR3 sequence (DNA): TGTGCCAGCAGCCAGGGCGGGGGGGCACGCGAGACCCAGTACTTC.

This clone was detected once. This chain connects TRBV30 to TRBJ2-1; TRBD2 aligns across 9 bases. The trim removed 4 bases at V and 7 bases at J, leaving 11 bases unmatched. Germline V gene lookup returns CDR1 GTSNPN and CDR2 SVGIG (reference sequence). The CDR3 runs 15 residues. As DNA, the CDR3 is TGTGCCTGGAAAAAGGCTAGCGGGGCAAGAAATGAGCAGTTCTTC. Translated, it gives CAWKKASGARNEQFF.

This clone appeared a single time. The chain joins TRBV5-1 to TRBJ2-5; D gene unclear. The CDR3 length is 15 residues. Trimming took 4 bases from V and 2 from J, leaving 15 bases between them. The germline V gene has CDR1 SGHRS and CDR2 YFSETQ. CDR3 DNA sequence: TGCGCCAGCAGCGCCTCTAGTACTCCTCAAGAGACCCAGTACTTC. It translates to CASSASSTPQETQYF.

This clone was picked up one time. The rearrangement joins TRBV5-4 to TRBJ2-3; the match to TRBD2 covers 10 bases. CDR1 is SGHNT, CDR2 YYREEE, per germline (reference sequence). V shed 2 bases, J shed 6 bases, and the junction held 3 bases outside the gene matches. This CDR3 region has 14 residues. Written as DNA, the CDR3 is TGTGCCAGCAGCTTAGCGGGGGGGCGTGATACGCAGTATTTT. Its protein product is CASSLAGGRDTQYF. The variable domain in full, completed from reference TRBV5-4 and TRBJ2-3, reads ETGVTQSPTHLIKTRGQQVTLRCSSQSGHNTVSWYQQALGQGPQFIFQYYREEENGRGNFPPRFSGLQFPNYSSELNVNALELDDSALYLCASSLAGGRDTQYFGPGTRLTVL.

The chain combines TRBV2 with TRBJ1-2, with D hard to call. Trimming cost V 6 bases and J 8 bases, with 13 bases left between them. This CDR3 has 12 residues. From germline, CDR1 is SNHLY and CDR2 FYNNEI. For the CDR3, the DNA is TGTGCCAGCAGCTGGTCGGAGGCGGGCTACACCTTC. Residues: CASSWSEAGYTF.

This chain uses TRBV5-1 with TRBJ2-5; 8 nucleotides match TRBD1. The V segment lost 0 bases and the J segment 5 bases; nucleotides outside the gene matches: 3. Germline V lookup: CDR1 SGHRS, CDR2 YFSETQ. The CDR3 totals 14 residues. DNA of the CDR3: TGCGCCAGCAGCTTGGTGGGACAGGAGGAGACCCAGTACTTC. Its protein product is CASSLVGQEETQYF.

This clone has more than one count but fewer than ten. The chain employs TRBV28 and TRBJ2-1, with D possibly being TRBD2 (6 bases). The CDR3 length is 15 residues. Germline CDR1 reads MDHEN; CDR2 reads SYDVKM. Trimming left V 3 bases short and J 8 bases short, with 17 bases between. The DNA of the CDR3 is TGTGCCAGCAGTTTTCCGGGTAGCGGAGGGGATGAGCAGTTCTTC. Amino acid sequence: CASSFPGSGGDEQFF.

This clone was picked up one time. V and J are TRBV7-6 and TRBJ2-1; no definite D call. This CDR3 is built from 12 residues. V lost 5 bases to trimming and J lost 2 bases, with 4 bases between them. CDR1 is SGHVS, CDR2 FNYEAQ, per germline. The CDR3 loop is CASSPTYNEQFF. The CDR3 nucleotides read TGTGCCAGCAGCCCCACCTACAATGAGCAGTTCTTC. The full variable domain, in which reference TRBV7-6 and TRBJ2-1 provide the parts outside the CDR3, is GAGVSQSPRYKVTKRGQDVALRCDPISGHVSLYWYRQALGQGPEFLTYFNYEAQQDKSGLPNDRFSAERPEGSISTLTIQRTEQRDSAMYRCASSPTYNEQFFGPGTRLTVL.

The J gene is TRBJ1-4, the V gene TRBV19; D is unclear. CDR1 and CDR2 (germline): LNHDA, SQIVND (reference sequence). V was cut by 3 bases and J by 3 bases, with 20 bases left in between. The CDR3 has 18 residues. The CDR3 loop reads CASSIAGGQIHANEKLFF. CDR3 sequence (DNA): TGTGCCAGTAGTATCGCAGGAGGCCAAATCCATGCTAATGAAAAACTGTTTTTT.

The chain joins TRBV28 to TRBJ2-7, with 9 bases fitting TRBD2. The germline CDR1 and CDR2 sequences are MDHEN and SYDVKM. V was clipped by 7 bases and J by 2 bases; unmatched bases: 3. The CDR3 is made up of 13 amino acids. CDR3 loop: CASTRLAAYEQYF. The DNA for the CDR3 is TGTGCCAGCACTCGACTAGCGGCCTACGAGCAGTACTTC.

The rearrangement uses TRBV5-6 and TRBJ2-7; no clear D gene. The CDR3 is 15 amino acids. Germline V CDR1 and CDR2: SGHDT, YYEEEE. V was clipped by 0 bases and J by 4 bases, with 14 bases between them. CDR3 sequence: CASSLDTLLGYEQYF. Here the CDR3 DNA reads TGTGCCAGCAGCTTGGACACCCTCCTAGGTTACGAGCAGTACTTC.